This TCR beta chain was recorded in a study of CD8 T cells in ankylosing spondylitis. Ten or more counts support this clonotype. The antigen is unknown. The CDR3 is 15 residues long. Unmatched junction bases numbered 9, after V lost 3 bases and J lost 9 bases. CDR1 DFQATT and CDR2 SNEGSKA come from the germline V gene (reference sequence). TCRdb re-called the 5' RACE reads with MiXCR, one entry per CDR3 protein. Here the sample spans a few hundred thousand distinct CDR3 sequences, 20% being singletons. Points from the study as a whole: Disease-associated clones were reportedly significantly overrepresented in matched ankylosing spondylitis synovial fluid.

The sequence came from a male donor with ankylosing spondylitis or in good health (not recorded which). Sequencing was done on a sample of blood, either unsorted or a sorted T cell fraction (not recorded which). The rearrangement joins TRBV20-1 to TRBJ1-6; 9 positions agree with TRBD1. The CDR3 here is CSARLPGQGVSPLHF. The CDR3 DNA sequence: TGCAGTGCTAGGCTGCCGGGACAGGGAGTTTCACCCCTCCACTTT.